The present TCR beta chain was sequenced within a study of blood T cells in healthy people across ages. Study outcomes and limitations: Bulk PBMC profiling left naive and antigen-experienced comparisons inconclusive.

Aged about 6 to 90, donors were systemically healthy Caucasians from Russia. A second roughly 7 to 12 cycle PCR used barcoded and J-beta primers. With 12 random nucleotides, a template-switch adaptor tagged each individual cDNA molecule. TCRdb redid the calling of the 5' RACE reads with MiXCR, one entry per CDR3 protein. The profile covers hundreds of thousands of distinct CDR3 sequences, with over 45% appearing a single time and 20% to 25% taken by the ten largest. V was cut by 1 base and J by 0 bases, with 14 bases left in between. The CDR3 consists of 18 residues. CDR1 and CDR2 from the germline V gene are SGHRS and YFSETQ. With respect to this clonotype: Its antigen remains unknown.

This receptor was obtained from a man aged 30-40 years in good health. This chain links TRBV5-1 with TRBJ2-6, with D hard to call. The specimen was blood. The CDR3 sequence: CASSLYVRTASGANVLTF. CDR3 coding DNA: TGCGCCAGCAGCTTGTATGTGCGGACCGCCTCTGGGGCCAACGTCCTGACTTTC.